The 26 T cell receptor beta chains below were found in one sample sequenced in a study of T cells in narcolepsy. Only in-frame clones appear in the TCRdb table, and some are missing; sequencing was by immunoSEQ multiplex PCR. In the table there are around 25,000 clones, over 65% of which are singletons. Input material: memory (CD45RA-) CD4+ T cells from blood. Every receptor here comes from a human donor in good health.

The J gene is TRBJ1-2, the V gene TRBV28; 7 nucleotides agree with TRBD1. Trimming removed 5 bases from V and 4 bases from J; junction bases left unmatched: 7. Germline loops: CDR1 MDHEN, CDR2 SYDVKM. The CDR3 length is 14 residues. CDR3 in amino acids: CASSADRPIYGYTF. The DNA for the CDR3 is TGTGCCAGCAGTGCGGACAGGCCGATCTATGGCTACACCTTC.

V usage is TRBV7-2 and J usage is TRBJ2-1; 8 bases are shared with TRBD2. The trim removed 6 bases at V and 8 bases at J, leaving 9 bases unmatched. Germline V gene data show CDR1 as SGHTA and CDR2 as FQGNSA. The CDR3 has 14 amino acids. Here the CDR3 DNA reads TGTGCCAGCAGGCCGGTAACTAGCGGCGATGAGCAGTTCTTC. Translating it yields CASRPVTSGDEQFF. The variable domain in full, with the rest retrieved from reference TRBV7-2 and TRBJ2-1, is GAGVSQSPSNKVTEKGKDVELRCDPISGHTALYWYRQSLGQGLEFLIYFQGNSAPDKSGLPSDRFSAERTGGSVSTLTIQRTQQEDSAVYLCASRPVTSGDEQFFGPGTRLTVL.

The chain recombines TRBV15 with TRBJ1-2; no reliable D call. The V gene's germline CDR1 is LNHNV and CDR2 YYDKDF (reference sequence). CDR3 length: 14 amino acids. With 3 bases removed from V and 3 bases from J, the gap between germline ends came to 11 bases. CDR3 residues: CATSSSTNYYGYTF. The CDR3 DNA sequence: TGTGCCACCAGCAGCTCGACTAATTACTATGGCTACACCTTC.

The genes are TRBV11-3 and TRBJ2-6; 8 positions agree with TRBD1. CDR1 and CDR2 from the germline V gene are SGHNT and YENEEA. The CDR3 is 17 amino acids. V lost 5 bases and J lost 2; bases outside the gene matches: 8. The CDR3 here is CASSERTGSTGANVLTF. The CDR3 DNA reads TGTGCCAGCAGCGAGCGGACAGGGTCTACTGGGGCCAACGTCCTGACTTTC.

The V and J genes are TRBV29-1 and TRBJ2-1, with D unclear. The V end lost 6 bases, the J end lost 6 bases, and 18 bases lay between the germline ends. This CDR3 is built from 14 residues. The germline V gene has CDR1 SQVTM and CDR2 ANQGSEA. This CDR3 is CSVDDGPVANEQFF. CDR3 sequence (DNA): TGCAGCGTCGATGACGGCCCCGTGGCCAATGAGCAGTTCTTC.

The J gene is TRBJ1-2, the V gene TRBV4-1; 10 bases agree with TRBD1. The ends lost 0 bases at V and 4 bases at J; junction bases unmatched: 11. CDR1 MGHRA and CDR2 YSYEKL come from the germline V gene. The CDR3 has 18 amino acids. Written as DNA, the CDR3 is TGCGCCAGCAGCCAAGAGCCCCGGGACAGGGGCTACCTCTATGGCTACACCTTC. It encodes CASSQEPRDRGYLYGYTF.

The rearrangement joins TRBV25-1 to TRBJ2-4; 8 positions agree with TRBD1. The CDR3 consists of 14 residues. The ends lost 6 bases at V and 3 bases at J; junction bases unmatched: 4. Germline-derived CDR1 and CDR2 are MGHDK and SYGVNS. The CDR3 DNA is TGTGCCAGCAGCTTGACAGGGGTCAAAAACATTCAGTACTTC. The encoded protein is CASSLTGVKNIQYF.

The chain is built from TRBV5-8 and TRBJ2-1; 14 nucleotides agree with TRBD2. Per the germline V gene, CDR1 is SGHTS and CDR2 is YDEGEE. The CDR3 consists of 17 residues. V lost 4 bases, J lost 5 bases, and 8 bases stayed unmatched. CDR3 sequence (DNA): TGTGCCAGCAGCCCGGGGACTAGCGGGAGTTTCGACAATGAGCAGTTCTTC. Translating gives CASSPGTSGSFDNEQFF.

The V gene is TRBV14, the J gene TRBJ2-7; 11 bases are shared with TRBD2. The V gene's germline CDR1 is SGHDN and CDR2 FVKESK. The CDR3 has 15 amino acids. V gave up 3 bases and J gave up 2 bases; unmatched junction bases: 3. The CDR3 is CASSHLAGGAYEQYF. The CDR3 DNA reads TGTGCCAGCAGCCACCTAGCGGGAGGCGCCTACGAGCAGTACTTC.

V is TRBV19 and J is TRBJ1-2; weak D call: TRBD1 (6 bases). The CDR3 has 16 residues. The V end was cut by 7 bases, the J end by 8 bases, with 26 bases between. The germline V gene encodes CDR1 LNHDA and CDR2 SQIVND (reference sequence). The CDR3 bases are TGTGCCAGTATCGCCACTTTTGCTGGCCTGGGGGCAGGCTACACCTTC. Protein sequence: CASIATFAGLGAGYTF.

This clone was picked up a small number of times. The genes are TRBV27 and TRBJ2-7, with unresolved D. Between the trimmed V and J ends, which lost 4 bases and 0 bases, there was a span of 16 bases. The germline V gene has CDR1 MNHEY and CDR2 SMNVEV (reference sequence). This CDR3 contains 16 residues. The CDR3 here is CASSSNMEYSSYEQYF. The CDR3, as DNA: TGTGCCAGCAGTTCGAACATGGAATACAGCTCCTACGAGCAGTACTTC.

The CDR3 region is CASSGGLAGRQETQYF. CDR3 in DNA: TGTGCCAGCAGCGGAGGACTAGCGGGACGTCAAGAGACCCAGTACTTC. The J gene is TRBJ2-5, the V gene TRBV9; 12 bases are shared with TRBD2. From germline, CDR1 is SGDLS and CDR2 YYNGEE. The CDR3 runs 16 residues. J was trimmed by 2 bases and V by 3 bases; bases with no gene match: 5.

This clone was found a few times. The chain couples TRBV28 to TRBJ1-5; D is perhaps TRBD1 (6 bases). The CDR3 length is 13 residues. The germline gives CDR1 MDHEN, CDR2 SYDVKM. CDR3 DNA sequence: TGTGCAGTCGAGGGGGAGGGCAATCAGCCCCAGCATTTT. This codes for CAVEGEGNQPQHF.

This chain uses TRBV6-4 with TRBJ2-5, with 10 nucleotides matching TRBD2. The J segment lost 2 bases and the V segment lost 4 bases, leaving 10 bases of the junction unmatched. CDR1 is MRHNA, CDR2 SNTAGT, per germline. This CDR3 has 17 residues. The CDR3: CASSAIPSGRSQETQYF. The CDR3 DNA follows: TGTGCCAGCAGTGCAATCCCTAGCGGGAGATCTCAAGAGACCCAGTACTTC.

V gene TRBV10-3 combines with J gene TRBJ1-6; no definite D call. The CDR3 consists of 14 residues. CDR1 and CDR2 from the germline V gene are ENHRY and SYGVKD. V lost 3 bases and J lost 7, with 10 bases in between. For the CDR3, the DNA is TGTGCCATCAGTGAAAGCCCGCAGAATTCACCCCTCCACTTT. Amino acids: CAISESPQNSPLHF.

The sample holds a few counts of this clone. This chain links TRBV6-1 with TRBJ2-3, with TRBD2 matching 8 bases. The germline gives CDR1 MNHNS, CDR2 SASEGT. The CDR3 runs 13 residues. The trim removed 6 bases at V and 1 base at J, leaving 0 bases unmatched. The CDR3 here is CASRTSGTDTQYF. CDR3 in DNA: TGTGCCAGCAGGACTAGCGGCACAGATACGCAGTATTTT.

The chain is built from TRBV28 and TRBJ2-7; possible D gene TRBD2, 6 bases. Germline values: CDR1 MDHEN, CDR2 SYDVKM. CDR3 size: 15 residues. With 2 bases removed from V and 5 bases from J, the gap between germline ends came to 16 bases. This CDR3 reads CASSLPFGGVHEQYF. CDR3 sequence (DNA): TGTGCCAGCAGTTTACCATTCGGGGGAGTACACGAGCAGTACTTC. Together with reference TRBV28 and TRBJ2-7, the CDR3 gives the full variable domain: DVKVTQSSRYLVKRTGEKVFLECVQDMDHENMFWYRQDPGLGLRLIYFSYDVKMKEKGDIPEGYSVSREKKERFSLILESASTNQTSMYLCASSLPFGGVHEQYFGPGTRLTVT.

This clone was detected once. The genes are TRBV6-1 and TRBJ1-2; no clear D. CDR1 MNHNS and CDR2 SASEGT come from the germline V gene. Trimming pared 10 bases from V and 1 base from J, leaving 16 bases between. This CDR3 contains 14 residues. CDR3 bases: TGTGCCACGCGTCGGGCAGGTCTTAACTATGGCTACACCTTC. This sequence encodes CATRRAGLNYGYTF.

J is TRBJ2-1 and V is TRBV7-9; 8 bases are a match to TRBD2. This CDR3 spans 14 amino acids. Germline CDR1 is SEHNR and CDR2 is FQNEAQ (reference sequence). The junction had 6 bases not matched to a gene; V was cut back by 5 bases and J by 6 bases. The CDR3 is CASSPGRGGNEQFF. CDR3 DNA: TGTGCCAGCAGCCCCGGGAGGGGAGGCAATGAGCAGTTCTTC.

This clone was counted once. The chain uses TRBV19 and TRBJ2-2; 15 nucleotides line up with TRBD2. Germline lookup yields CDR1 LNHDA and CDR2 SQIVND (reference sequence). V trimming: 5 bases; J trimming: 5 bases; junction bases outside the gene matches: 0. The CDR3 spans 15 residues. CDR3 nucleotides: TGTGCCAGTAGTGGACTAGCGGGGGGGACCGGGGAGCTGTTTTTT. This encodes CASSGLAGGTGELFF.

The chain combines TRBV5-1 with TRBJ2-3; the match to TRBD1 covers 7 bases. This CDR3 has 16 residues. Germline V gene sequence: CDR1 SGHRS, CDR2 YFSETQ. The ends lost 0 bases at V and 2 bases at J; junction bases unmatched: 6. The CDR3 is CASSLVRDSNTDTQYF. CDR3 nucleotides: TGCGCCAGCAGCTTGGTACGGGACAGCAACACAGATACGCAGTATTTT. Drawing the rest from reference TRBV5-1 and TRBJ2-3, the complete variable domain is KAGVTQTPRYLIKTRGQQVTLSCSPISGHRSVSWYQQTPGQGLQFLFEYFSETQRNKGNFPGRFSGRQFSNSRSEMNVSTLELGDSALYLCASSLVRDSNTDTQYFGPGTRLTVL.

The rearrangement uses TRBV29-1 and TRBJ2-3; 8 bases agree with TRBD2. This CDR3 contains 12 residues. Losses at the gene ends were 7 bases for V and 4 bases for J; bases not matched to a gene: 4. CDR1 is SQVTM, CDR2 ANQGSEA, per germline. DNA of the CDR3: TGCAGCGCCGGGAGGGACGCAGATACGCAGTATTTT. This gives the protein CSAGRDADTQYF.

The V call is TRBV29-1, the J call TRBJ1-1; D uncertain. Germline CDR1 and CDR2: SQVTM and ANQGSEA. The CDR3 is made up of 12 amino acids. V gave up 4 bases and J gave up 1 base, with 7 bases separating them. CDR3 protein: CSVGPTNTEAFF. Written as DNA, the CDR3 is TGCAGCGTTGGACCGACGAACACTGAAGCTTTCTTT.

This chain links TRBV6-6 with TRBJ1-3; no clear D. The CDR3 is 15 amino acids. V was cut by 4 bases and J by 4 bases, with 14 bases left in between. Per germline, CDR1 MNHNY and CDR2 SVGAGI (reference sequence). The CDR3 DNA follows: TGTGCCAGCAGTTCCCCGGGCGCGGGAGGAAACACCATATATTTT. This translates into CASSSPGAGGNTIYF.

This clone was recorded once. Other DNA sequences of this sample code for an identical CDR3. The chain couples TRBV5-4 to TRBJ1-2; the D is unclear. Germline CDR1 SGHNT, CDR2 YYREEE (reference sequence). Trimming stripped 0 bases from V and 1 base from J, with 10 bases between. CDR3 length equals 15 residues. CDR3 sequence: CASSLVSRSNYGYTF. The CDR3 DNA reads as TGTGCCAGCAGCTTGGTATCTAGGAGTAACTATGGCTACACCTTC.

The chain is built from TRBV28 and TRBJ2-7; possible D gene TRBD2, 6 bases. The V and J ends lost 7 bases and 5 bases respectively, with 15 bases between them. From germline, CDR1 is MDHEN and CDR2 SYDVKM. The CDR3 contains 13 residues. The CDR3 spells CASTGVRLDEQYF. The DNA of the CDR3 is TGTGCCAGCACGGGAGTCCGACTGGACGAGCAGTACTTC.